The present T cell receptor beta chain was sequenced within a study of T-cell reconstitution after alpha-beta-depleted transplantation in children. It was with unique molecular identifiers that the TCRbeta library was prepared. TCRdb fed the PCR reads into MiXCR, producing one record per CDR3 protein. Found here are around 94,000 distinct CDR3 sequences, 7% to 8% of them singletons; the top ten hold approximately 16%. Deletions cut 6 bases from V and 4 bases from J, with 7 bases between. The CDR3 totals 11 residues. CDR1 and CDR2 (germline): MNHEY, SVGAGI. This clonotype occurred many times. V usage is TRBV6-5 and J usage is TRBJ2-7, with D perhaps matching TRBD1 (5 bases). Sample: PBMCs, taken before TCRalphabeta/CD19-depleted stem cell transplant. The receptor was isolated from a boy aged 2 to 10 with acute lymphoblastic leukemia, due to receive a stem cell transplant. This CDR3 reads CASSYRYEQYF. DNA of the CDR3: TGTGCCAGCAGCTACAGGTACGAGCAGTACTTC.